The 28 T cell receptor beta chains below come from one sample, sequenced in a study of cytomegalovirus exposure and HLA in healthy donors. PCR primers comprised 60 Vbeta and 13 Jbeta primers. Only in-frame clones appear in the TCRdb table, and some are missing; sequencing was by immunoSEQ multiplex PCR. The data hold about 130,000 clones, with approximately 74% observed a single time. The sequenced sample consisted of PBMCs. The receptors originated from a man aged 40-50 years in good health and CMV-seropositive.

The J gene is TRBJ2-7, the V gene TRBV27, with D maybe TRBD1 (5 bases). The germline V and J ends were trimmed by 5 bases and 3 bases, with 11 bases remaining between them. This CDR3 is built from 13 residues. Per the germline V gene, CDR1 is MNHEY and CDR2 is SMNVEV (reference sequence). CDR3 sequence (DNA): TGTGCCAGCAGTGCTGCAGGGATCTACGAGCAGTACTTC. It is translated as CASSAAGIYEQYF.

This clone was seen only a few times. The chain recombines TRBV14 with TRBJ2-1; 7 nucleotides align to TRBD2. Germline values: CDR1 SGHDN, CDR2 FVKESK. The CDR3 spans 14 residues. V lost 7 bases to trimming and J lost 2 bases; unmatched junction nucleotides: 5. CDR3 coding DNA: TGTGCCAGCAAATCTAGCGGAGCCTACAATGAGCAGTTCTTC. It specifies CASKSSGAYNEQFF.

The rearrangement uses TRBV7-8 and TRBJ2-3; 11 nucleotides line up with TRBD2. From germline, CDR1 is SGHVS and CDR2 FQNEAQ. The junction had 8 bases not matched to a gene; V was cut back by 3 bases and J by 0 bases. The CDR3 contains 18 residues. The DNA of the CDR3 is TGTGCCAGCAGCTTCCGGGCTAGCGGGGGGACTAGCACAGATACGCAGTATTTT. Translation gives CASSFRASGGTSTDTQYF.

The DNA of the CDR3 is TGTGCCTGGAACCCAGGGGACGGCTACACCTTC. It codes for CAWNPGDGYTF. This chain uses TRBV30 with TRBJ1-2, with a weak D call TRBD1 (6 bases). The CDR3 runs to 11 residues. Germline V gene data show CDR1 as GTSNPN and CDR2 as SVGIG (reference sequence). The germline V and J ends were trimmed by 4 bases and 8 bases, with 11 bases remaining between them.

This chain joins TRBV28 and TRBJ1-1; a possible D gene is TRBD1 (6 bases). This CDR3 region has 13 residues. Germline-derived CDR1 and CDR2 are MDHEN and SYDVKM. Trimming removed 6 bases at V and 11 bases at J, with 19 bases between. In nucleotides, the CDR3 is TGTGCCAGCAGGAGGGGGGGAGGGGCGGACGCTTTCTTT. Amino acids: CASRRGGGADAFF. Looking up the rest from reference TRBV28 and TRBJ1-1 gives the full variable domain: DVKVTQSSRYLVKRTGEKVFLECVQDMDHENMFWYRQDPGLGLRLIYFSYDVKMKEKGDIPEGYSVSREKKERFSLILESASTNQTSMYLCASRRGGGADAFFGQGTRLTVV.

The chain joins TRBV18 to TRBJ1-2; 7 bases line up with TRBD1. J was trimmed by 7 bases and V by 6 bases; bases with no gene match: 8. CDR3 size: 13 residues. The germline CDR1 and CDR2 sequences are KGHSH and LQKENI. Written as DNA, the CDR3 is TGTGCCAGCTCCTTCCGACAGGGAGCTGGCTACACCTTC. This gives the protein CASSFRQGAGYTF.

The chain carries TRBV28 and TRBJ2-2; TRBD2 matches 10 bases. With 6 bases clipped from V and 1 base from J, the junction kept 5 bases outside the gene matches. This CDR3 is 16 amino acids long. The V gene's germline CDR1 is MDHEN and CDR2 SYDVKM. Written as DNA, the CDR3 is TGTGCCAGCAGGCGACGACTAGCGGGGAACACCGGGGAGCTGTTTTTT. This sequence encodes CASRRRLAGNTGELFF. Complete variable domain (other parts from reference TRBV28 and TRBJ2-2): DVKVTQSSRYLVKRTGEKVFLECVQDMDHENMFWYRQDPGLGLRLIYFSYDVKMKEKGDIPEGYSVSREKKERFSLILESASTNQTSMYLCASRRRLAGNTGELFFGEGSRLTVL.

This clone has only one observation. The chain joins TRBV5-1 to TRBJ2-7, with 8 nucleotides matching TRBD1. V was clipped by 4 bases and J by 4 bases; unmatched bases: 10. Germline CDR1 is SGHRS and CDR2 is YFSETQ. The CDR3 is made up of 15 amino acids. CDR3 coding DNA: TGCGCCAGCAGCGATACGTCAGGGGGCTGGTACGAGCAGTACTTC. This codes for CASSDTSGGWYEQYF.

J is TRBJ2-1 and V is TRBV7-6; 8 bases agree with TRBD1. CDR3 length: 16 amino acids. The ends lost 1 base at V and 0 bases at J; junction bases unmatched: 2. From germline, CDR1 is SGHVS and CDR2 FNYEAQ. CDR3 region: CASSLGTGGSYNEQFF. CDR3 sequence (DNA): TGTGCCAGCAGCTTAGGAACAGGGGGCTCCTACAATGAGCAGTTCTTC.

This clone showed up just a few times. The chain is built from TRBV27 and TRBJ1-2, with no clear D. The CDR3 extends over 14 amino acids. Trimming removed 3 bases from V and 4 bases from J, with 12 bases in between. CDR1 is MNHEY, CDR2 SMNVEV, per germline (reference sequence). CDR3 coding DNA: TGTGCCAGCAGTTTCGCAGGCCCCCCCTATGGCTACACCTTC. Amino acid sequence: CASSFAGPPYGYTF.

The chain uses TRBV1 and TRBJ2-3; the table names TRBD2, a call not compared with the DNA. TRBV1 is marked as a pseudogene. This CDR3 contains 17 residues. As DNA, the CDR3 is TGCACCAGCAGCCAAGCTTTAGCGGGAGGGCCGGAGGATACGCAGTATTTT. This codes for CTSSQALAGGPEDTQYF.

This chain links TRBV11-3 with TRBJ2-7; D might be TRBD2 (5 bases). The V gene lost 5 bases and the J gene lost 1 base, with 18 bases spanning the gap. The CDR3 extends over 16 amino acids. In germline, CDR1 is SGHNT, CDR2 YENEEA. CDR3 DNA: TGTGCCAGCAGCCTCCGGCCCCTGACTAAATCCTACGAGCAGTACTTC. Its translation is CASSLRPLTKSYEQYF.

The count of this clone is one. The chain has TRBV7-2 and TRBJ2-1, with 11 bases fitting TRBD2. Per germline, CDR1 SGHTA and CDR2 FQGNSA. Germline trimming cut 6 bases from V and 3 bases from J; bases unmatched to any gene: 4. This CDR3 has 15 residues. The CDR3 protein is CASRLTSGSYNEQFF. Here the CDR3 DNA reads TGTGCCAGCAGATTAACTAGCGGGAGCTACAATGAGCAGTTCTTC.

CDR3 nucleotides: TGTGCCAGCAGCCCGGGGGGCCGGGATGAAAAACTGTTTTTT. Translation: CASSPGGRDEKLFF. V gene TRBV28 combines with J gene TRBJ1-4, with D maybe TRBD1 (6 bases). Trimming left V 6 bases short and J 6 bases short, with 14 bases between. This CDR3 contains 14 residues. Germline V gene data show CDR1 as MDHEN and CDR2 as SYDVKM.

V usage is TRBV19 and J usage is TRBJ2-3; maybe TRBD2 (6 bases). This CDR3 comprises 13 residues. Trimming took 6 bases from V and 6 from J, leaving 13 bases between them. CDR1 and CDR2 (germline): LNHDA, SQIVND (reference sequence). The CDR3 loop is CASRGSGGDTQYF. DNA of the CDR3: TGTGCCAGTAGGGGGTCCGGAGGGGATACGCAGTATTTT. Combining the CDR3 with reference TRBV19 and TRBJ2-3 gives the whole variable domain DGGITQSPKYLFRKEGQNVTLSCEQNLNHDAMYWYRQDPGQGLRLIYYSQIVNDFQKGDIAEGYSVSREKKESFPLTVTSAQKNPTAFYLCASRGSGGDTQYFGPGTRLTVL.

CDR3 region: CASTRDRLNYGYTF. The CDR3 DNA is TGTGCCAGCACCCGGGACAGGCTAAACTATGGCTACACCTTC. V gene TRBV5-6 combines with J gene TRBJ1-2; 8 nucleotides line up with TRBD1. Per the germline V gene, CDR1 is SGHDT and CDR2 is YYEEEE. CDR3 length: 14 amino acids. The J segment lost 2 bases and the V segment lost 6 bases, leaving 6 bases of the junction unmatched.

CDR3 residues: CASSVVMGGSETQYF. The CDR3 DNA follows: TGTGCCAGCAGCGTGGTTATGGGGGGGAGCGAGACCCAGTACTTC. The J gene is TRBJ2-5, the V gene TRBV9, with 7 bases identical to TRBD2. This CDR3 contains 15 residues. V shed 2 bases, J shed 5 bases, and the junction held 9 bases outside the gene matches. Germline V gene lookup returns CDR1 SGDLS and CDR2 YYNGEE.

This sequence joins TRBV13 and TRBJ2-7; tentatively, D is TRBD1 (6 bases). CDR1 PRHDT and CDR2 FYEKMQ come from the germline V gene (reference sequence). V lost 6 bases and J 1 base, leaving 19 bases between the germline ends. The CDR3 is 16 amino acids. The CDR3 DNA reads TGTGCCAGCAGTCCCCTCAGGGACACAGAGTCCTACGAGCAGTACTTC. Protein product: CASSPLRDTESYEQYF.

This clone was counted a single time. The chain recombines TRBV30 with TRBJ1-5; D is perhaps TRBD1 (6 bases). The CDR3 covers 13 residues. The germline V gene encodes CDR1 GTSNPN and CDR2 SVGIG (reference sequence). Deletions cut 4 bases from V and 7 bases from J, with 14 bases between. The CDR3 spells CAWKGGLGQPQHF. The CDR3 DNA is TGTGCCTGGAAAGGGGGTTTAGGGCAGCCCCAGCATTTT. Full variable domain (missing parts from reference TRBV30 and TRBJ1-5): SQTIHQWPATLVQPVGSPLSLECTVEGTSNPNLYWYRQAAGRGLQLLFYSVGIGQISSEVPQNLSASRPQDRQFILSSKKLLLSDSGFYLCAWKGGLGQPQHFGDGTRLSIL.

This chain links TRBV10-3 with TRBJ1-1; 11 nucleotides agree with TRBD1. The length of the CDR3 is 14 residues. Unmatched junction bases numbered 3, after V lost 4 bases and J lost 5 bases. Per germline, CDR1 ENHRY and CDR2 SYGVKD. The CDR3 region is CAISADRGRTEAFF. The CDR3 coding sequence is TGTGCCATCAGTGCGGACAGGGGGCGTACTGAAGCTTTCTTT.

The chain uses TRBV9 and TRBJ2-5; TRBD2 is a possible D gene (6 bases). The CDR3 runs 14 residues. Germline V gives CDR1 SGDLS, CDR2 YYNGEE. The V and J ends lost 4 bases and 5 bases respectively, with 15 bases between them. CDR3 region: CASSLGGVLETQYF. CDR3 nucleotide sequence: TGTGCCAGCAGCCTTGGCGGGGTGTTGGAGACCCAGTACTTC.

This clone has a single count. The gene calls are TRBV2 and TRBJ1-2, with D maybe TRBD1 (5 bases). CDR3 length equals 15 residues. CDR1 is SNHLY and CDR2 is FYNNEI in the germline V gene. The V and J ends lost 2 bases and 0 bases respectively, with 10 bases between them. CDR3: CASSETGGANYGYTF. CDR3 nucleotide sequence: TGTGCCAGCAGTGAAACGGGGGGAGCTAACTATGGCTACACCTTC.

This clone was seen a single time. V is TRBV5-6 and J is TRBJ1-2, with a tentative D call TRBD1 (6 bases). V gave up 1 base and J gave up 3 bases, with 13 bases separating them. Germline CDR1 and CDR2: SGHDT and YYEEEE. The length of the CDR3 is 15 residues. The chain's CDR3 is CASSLLDRLYYGYTF. CDR3 sequence (DNA): TGTGCCAGCAGCTTGCTGGACAGATTGTACTATGGCTACACCTTC.

J is TRBJ2-7 and V is TRBV2; 10 nucleotides match TRBD2. The CDR3 sequence is 16 residues long. Trimming took 3 bases from V and 2 from J; bases not matched to a gene: 7. The germline gives CDR1 SNHLY, CDR2 FYNNEI. CDR3 loop: CASSEGPLAGAYEQYF. The CDR3 DNA reads as TGTGCCAGCAGTGAGGGCCCTCTAGCGGGGGCCTACGAGCAGTACTTC.

This clone was detected only a few times. The genes are TRBV7-6 and TRBJ2-7; D is unresolved. The V and J ends lost 5 bases and 4 bases respectively, with 9 bases between them. This CDR3 region has 12 residues. Germline CDR1 SGHVS, CDR2 FNYEAQ. The DNA of the CDR3 is TGTGCCAGCAGCCCTTTGGCTTACGAGCAGTACTTC. Translating it yields CASSPLAYEQYF.

This chain links TRBV29-1 with TRBJ1-2, with 7 bases fitting TRBD1. The CDR3 covers 13 residues. Trimming cost V 7 bases and J 3 bases; bases outside gene matches: 8. The germline V gene encodes CDR1 SQVTM and CDR2 ANQGSEA. In DNA form, the CDR3 reads TGCAGCGCCACTCTCACAGGGGACTATGGCTACACCTTC. The encoded protein is CSATLTGDYGYTF.

The chain couples TRBV27 to TRBJ1-1, with 7 bases aligning to TRBD1. Trimming took 3 bases from V and 4 from J; bases not matched to a gene: 11. The CDR3 contains 16 residues. Per the germline V gene, CDR1 is MNHEY and CDR2 is SMNVEV (reference sequence). In nucleotides, the CDR3 is TGTGCCAGCAGTTTCCGCCGGGACAGAGGGTCCACTGAAGCTTTCTTT. Amino acid sequence: CASSFRRDRGSTEAFF.

The chain carries TRBV10-3 and TRBJ2-7; maybe TRBD1 (5 bases). The length of the CDR3 is 14 residues. The V and J ends lost 3 bases and 0 bases respectively, with 9 bases between them. Per germline, CDR1 ENHRY and CDR2 SYGVKD. The CDR3 DNA reads TGTGCCATCAGTGAAAACGACAGCTCCTACGAGCAGTACTTC. Amino acid sequence: CAISENDSSYEQYF.